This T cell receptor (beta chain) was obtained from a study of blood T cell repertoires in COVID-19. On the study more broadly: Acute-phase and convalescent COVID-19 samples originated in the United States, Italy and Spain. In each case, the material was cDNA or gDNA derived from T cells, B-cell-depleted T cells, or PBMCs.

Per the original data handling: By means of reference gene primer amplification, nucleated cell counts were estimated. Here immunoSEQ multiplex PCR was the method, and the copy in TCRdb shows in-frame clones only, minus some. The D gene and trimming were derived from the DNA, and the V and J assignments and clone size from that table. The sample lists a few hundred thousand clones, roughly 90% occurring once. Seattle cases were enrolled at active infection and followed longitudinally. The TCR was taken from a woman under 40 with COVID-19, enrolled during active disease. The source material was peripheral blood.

The CDR3 protein is CASSHPSQITQYF. The DNA for the CDR3 is TGTGCCAGCAGTCATCCATCACAGATTACGCAGTATTTT. The genes are TRBV6-2 or TRBV6-3 and TRBJ2-3; D is ambiguous. Trimming took 5 bases from V and 8 from J, leaving 14 bases between them. Germline V gives CDR1 MNHEY, CDR2 SVGEGT. The CDR3 is 13 amino acids.